The 27 T cell receptor beta chains given below trace back to one sample, sequenced in a study of T cells in localized non-small cell lung cancer (dated by TCRdb to the early 2020s). The method was the immunoSEQ multiplex PCR assay. Here the immuneACCESS table is served through TCRdb, limited to in-frame sequences with V and J called. Missing clones are a known gap in these copies; in checked studies unresolved V genes cover under half, and the rest lacks a known reason. The sample has about 2,000 clones on record, roughly a sixth of them singletons. Less than 30% of the sample rests with the top ten. The material sequenced was lung tumor tissue, taken before any cancer treatment. The receptors were gathered from a female donor older than 55 with stage I squamous cell lung carcinoma.

The V gene is TRBV4-1, the J gene TRBJ2-3, with D unclear. Germline V gene sequence: CDR1 MGHRA, CDR2 YSYEKL. The V gene lost 3 bases and the J gene lost 6 bases, with 10 bases spanning the gap. This CDR3 contains 13 residues. In DNA form, the CDR3 reads TGCGCCAGCAGCCACCTCGATTCGGATACGCAGTATTTT. This codes for CASSHLDSDTQYF.

The J gene is TRBJ1-2, the V gene TRBV11-3, with D maybe TRBD1 (5 bases). CDR1 is SGHNT, CDR2 YENEEA, per germline. The CDR3 spans 15 residues. Trimming removed 5 bases at V and 3 bases at J, with 16 bases between. In nucleotides, the CDR3 is TGTGCCAGCAGCCTCAGCGGGGGATACGACTATGGCTACACCTTC. It is translated as CASSLSGGYDYGYTF. Combining the CDR3 with reference TRBV11-3 and TRBJ1-2 gives the whole variable domain EAGVVQSPRYKIIEKKQPVAFWCNPISGHNTLYWYLQNLGQGPELLIRYENEEAVDDSQLPKDRFSAERLKGVDSTLKIQPAELGDSAVYLCASSLSGGYDYGYTFGSGTRLTVV.

The rearrangement joins TRBV6-8 to TRBJ1-2; D call uncertain. CDR1 and CDR2 from the germline V gene are MNHGY and SAAAGT. CDR3 length: 15 amino acids. V lost 4 bases and J 2 bases, leaving 14 bases between the germline ends. CDR3 sequence (DNA): TGTGCCAGCAGTTTTGGTAGGGCCGGAAACTATGGCTACACCTTC. Amino acid sequence: CASSFGRAGNYGYTF.

In its sample, this clone was seen a few times. The chain has TRBV9 and TRBJ2-5, with a possible D match to TRBD1 (6 bases). In germline, CDR1 is SGDLS, CDR2 YYNGEE. This CDR3 comprises 13 residues. V lost 6 bases and J 5 bases, leaving 14 bases between the germline ends. The CDR3 reads CASKWGRGETQYF. Here the CDR3 DNA reads TGTGCCAGCAAATGGGGGCGCGGGGAGACCCAGTACTTC. The full variable domain, with the rest looked up from reference TRBV9 and TRBJ2-5, is DSGVTQTPKHLITATGQRVTLRCSPRSGDLSVYWYQQSLDQGLQFLIQYYNGEERAKGNILERFSAQQFPDLHSELNLSSLELGDSALYFCASKWGRGETQYFGPGTRLLVL.

The V call is TRBV19, the J call TRBJ2-4, with 10 bases lining up with TRBD2. From germline, CDR1 is LNHDA and CDR2 SQIVND (reference sequence). The CDR3 spans 16 residues. V trimming: 4 bases; J trimming: 0 bases; junction bases outside the gene matches: 3. CDR3 loop: CASSTSGRLAKNIQYF. In DNA, the CDR3 is TGTGCCAGTAGTACTAGCGGGAGACTAGCCAAAAACATTCAGTACTTC.

This chain links TRBV15 with TRBJ2-2; the match to TRBD2 covers 7 bases. The CDR3 is 14 residues long. With 0 bases clipped from V and 8 bases from J, the junction kept 3 bases outside the gene matches. CDR1 is LNHNV, CDR2 YYDKDF, per germline (reference sequence). In DNA form, the CDR3 reads TGTGCCACCAGCAGAGATGGTAGCGGGGGGGAGCTGTTTTTT. This codes for CATSRDGSGGELFF.

This clone was counted only a few times. This chain links TRBV28 with TRBJ2-1, with D unresolved. CDR1 MDHEN and CDR2 SYDVKM come from the germline V gene. This CDR3 has 12 amino acids. V gave up 5 bases and J gave up 10 bases, with 12 bases separating them. CDR3 sequence reads: CASSTTLSEQFF. In nucleotides, the CDR3 is TGTGCCAGCAGTACGACCCTCTCGGAGCAGTTCTTC.

This clone was observed a few times. The rearrangement links TRBV28 to TRBJ1-2, with D hard to call. The V end was cut by 2 bases, the J end by 8 bases, with 9 bases between. The CDR3 has 12 residues. CDR1 and CDR2 from the germline V gene are MDHEN and SYDVKM. CDR3 nucleotides: TGTGCCAGCAGTTTAGCTTTTTGGGGCTACACCTTC. Translated: CASSLAFWGYTF.

This clone was seen only a few times. The chain employs TRBV11-3 and TRBJ2-3; D may be TRBD2 (5 bases). Germline V gives CDR1 SGHNT, CDR2 YENEEA. The CDR3 is 14 amino acids. The germline V and J ends were trimmed by 3 bases and 4 bases, with 11 bases remaining between them. CDR3 DNA: TGTGCCAGCAGCTTGGACTCTTTCCCAGATACGCAGTATTTT. Translation gives CASSLDSFPDTQYF. The entire variable domain, with the rest obtained from reference TRBV11-3 and TRBJ2-3, is as follows: EAGVVQSPRYKIIEKKQPVAFWCNPISGHNTLYWYLQNLGQGPELLIRYENEEAVDDSQLPKDRFSAERLKGVDSTLKIQPAELGDSAVYLCASSLDSFPDTQYFGPGTRLTVL.

The chain has TRBV19 and TRBJ2-2, with D uncertain. This CDR3 spans 16 amino acids. Trimming left V 4 bases short and J 6 bases short, with 18 bases between. The V gene's germline CDR1 is LNHDA and CDR2 SQIVND (reference sequence). In nucleotides, the CDR3 is TGTGCCAGTAGTACCCCATGGGGTAGAGACGCCGGGGAGCTGTTTTTT. This encodes CASSTPWGRDAGELFF.

This clone came up a few times. The chain employs TRBV28 and TRBJ2-3, with 9 bases aligning to TRBD2. CDR1 MDHEN and CDR2 SYDVKM come from the germline V gene. The V and J ends lost 6 bases and 5 bases, in that order; junction bases with no gene match: 9. This CDR3 is built from 15 residues. CDR3 sequence (DNA): TGTGCCAGCAGGCTTCCGGCGGGAGGGATAGATACGCAGTATTTT. Translation: CASRLPAGGIDTQYF. Using reference TRBV28 and TRBJ2-3 for the parts outside the CDR3, the full variable domain is DVKVTQSSRYLVKRTGEKVFLECVQDMDHENMFWYRQDPGLGLRLIYFSYDVKMKEKGDIPEGYSVSREKKERFSLILESASTNQTSMYLCASRLPAGGIDTQYFGPGTRLTVL.

The chain employs TRBV11-3 and TRBJ2-7; 8 bases are shared with TRBD1. Germline V gene lookup returns CDR1 SGHNT and CDR2 YENEEA. CDR3 length: 14 amino acids. Unmatched junction bases numbered 5, after V lost 5 bases and J lost 2 bases. The CDR3 region has the DNA TGTGCCAGCAGCCCTTGGACAGGGCCCTACGAGCAGTACTTC. Translation gives CASSPWTGPYEQYF.

This clone has just a few counts. J is TRBJ2-5 and V is TRBV11-3; 12 bases fit TRBD2. The CDR3 loop spans 17 amino acids. Trimming removed 5 bases from V and 1 base from J; junction bases left unmatched: 8. Germline V gives CDR1 SGHNT, CDR2 YENEEA. The CDR3 sequence is CASSGLAGLALQETQYF. The CDR3 DNA sequence: TGTGCCAGCAGCGGACTAGCGGGATTGGCCCTCCAAGAGACCCAGTACTTC. Combining the CDR3 with reference TRBV11-3 and TRBJ2-5 gives the whole variable domain EAGVVQSPRYKIIEKKQPVAFWCNPISGHNTLYWYLQNLGQGPELLIRYENEEAVDDSQLPKDRFSAERLKGVDSTLKIQPAELGDSAVYLCASSGLAGLALQETQYFGPGTRLLVL.

The chain couples TRBV28 to TRBJ1-1; 9 bases are shared with TRBD1. The CDR3 is made up of 15 amino acids. Germline loops: CDR1 MDHEN, CDR2 SYDVKM. Losses at the gene ends were 1 base for V and 5 bases for J; bases not matched to a gene: 5. Here the CDR3 reads CASSLLGTGRTEAFF. In DNA, the CDR3 is TGTGCCAGCAGTTTATTGGGGACAGGGAGGACTGAAGCTTTCTTT.

This clone has only a few counts. This rearrangement joins TRBV11-3 to TRBJ2-1; perhaps D is TRBD1 or TRBD2 (5 bases each). V was clipped by 2 bases and J by 6 bases, with 11 bases between them. The CDR3 covers 14 residues. CDR1 SGHNT and CDR2 YENEEA come from the germline V gene. CDR3: CASSLQGVSNEQFF. CDR3 bases: TGTGCCAGCAGCTTACAGGGAGTCTCCAATGAGCAGTTCTTC.

The chain has TRBV9 and TRBJ2-7; possibly TRBD2 for D (5 bases). The V gene's germline CDR1 is SGDLS and CDR2 YYNGEE. The CDR3 length is 15 residues. V lost 0 bases to trimming and J lost 5 bases, with 15 bases between them. This CDR3 is CASSVAGTSLDEQYF. CDR3 sequence (DNA): TGTGCCAGCAGCGTAGCGGGAACCTCTTTAGACGAGCAGTACTTC.

This clone was seen many times. The rearrangement uses TRBV11-3 and TRBJ2-7; 9 bases fit TRBD1. The germline V gene encodes CDR1 SGHNT and CDR2 YENEEA. CDR3 length: 15 amino acids. V lost 0 bases to trimming and J lost 5 bases; unmatched junction nucleotides: 5. For the CDR3, the DNA is TGTGCCAGCAGCTTAGAGGGACAGGGTCCCCACGAGCAGTACTTC. It codes for CASSLEGQGPHEQYF.

This clone has just a few counts. This sequence joins TRBV28 and TRBJ1-1, with TRBD1 as a possible D gene (6 bases). The CDR3 consists of 13 residues. Germline CDR1 is MDHEN and CDR2 is SYDVKM. V was cut by 3 bases and J by 2 bases, with 7 bases left in between. The CDR3: CASSFRGNTEAFF. The DNA of the CDR3 is TGTGCCAGCAGTTTCAGGGGTAACACTGAAGCTTTCTTT.

This clone is classed as medium-sized. The chain joins TRBV6-8 to TRBJ2-3, with no clear D. The CDR3 spans 13 residues. V was trimmed by 5 bases and J by 2 bases, leaving 8 bases between them. Germline V gene lookup returns CDR1 MNHGY and CDR2 SAAAGT. The CDR3 region is CASSDPITDTQYF. CDR3 coding DNA: TGTGCCAGCAGTGACCCCATCACAGATACGCAGTATTTT.

This clone is medium-sized within its sample. The chain links TRBV11-3 to TRBJ2-1; TRBD1 agrees at 9 bases. Trimming took 6 bases from V and 4 from J; bases not matched to a gene: 10. The CDR3 spans 16 residues. Germline V gene lookup returns CDR1 SGHNT and CDR2 YENEEA. In DNA, the CDR3 is TGTGCCAGCAGACCCGATCCGGGACAGGGTTACAATGAGCAGTTCTTC. The encoded protein is CASRPDPGQGYNEQFF.

This clone is medium-sized. The V call is TRBV11-3, the J call TRBJ2-1; 13 bases are shared with TRBD2. After removal of 5 bases from V and 5 bases from J, the junction contained 15 bases not matched to a gene. This CDR3 is built from 19 residues. Germline V lookup: CDR1 SGHNT, CDR2 YENEEA. CDR3 sequence (DNA): TGTGCCAGCAGCCTCTCCCACCCCGGACTAGCGGGAGCAGACAATGAGCAGTTCTTC. Residues: CASSLSHPGLAGADNEQFF.

Judged by abundance, this clone is large (0.1 to 1%). This chain connects TRBV28 to TRBJ1-4, with D possibly being TRBD1 (5 bases). Germline assignment: CDR1 MDHEN and CDR2 SYDVKM. This CDR3 region has 14 residues. Trimming shortened V by 8 bases and J by 2 bases, and 12 bases separated the two germline ends. The CDR3 DNA is TGTGCCAGCTACACCGGGGGTACTAATGAAAAACTGTTTTTT. Its translation is CASYTGGTNEKLFF.

This clone counts as large. The gene calls are TRBV9 and TRBJ2-7, with 7 bases aligning to TRBD2. Germline V gene sequence: CDR1 SGDLS, CDR2 YYNGEE. The J segment lost 1 base and the V segment lost 0 bases, leaving 7 bases of the junction unmatched. The CDR3 runs to 16 residues. The CDR3: CASSVGGTSASYEQYF. In nucleotides, the CDR3 is TGTGCCAGCAGCGTAGGAGGAACTAGCGCGTCCTACGAGCAGTACTTC. Supplemented by reference TRBV9 and TRBJ2-7, the full variable domain reads DSGVTQTPKHLITATGQRVTLRCSPRSGDLSVYWYQQSLDQGLQFLIQYYNGEERAKGNILERFSAQQFPDLHSELNLSSLELGDSALYFCASSVGGTSASYEQYFGPGTRLTVT.

This clone came up a few times. The rearrangement joins TRBV28 to TRBJ1-2, with D hard to call. V lost 8 bases, J lost 8 bases, and 24 bases lay in between. CDR1 and CDR2 from the germline V gene are MDHEN and SYDVKM. There are 15 residues in the CDR3. The CDR3 DNA sequence: TGTGCCAGCTGGGCAGCTCAGGCCTACTCAAGCGGCTACACCTTC. This codes for CASWAAQAYSSGYTF.

The chain employs TRBV28 and TRBJ1-2; TRBD1 aligns across 9 bases. V gave up 10 bases and J gave up 4 bases; unmatched junction bases: 10. The length of the CDR3 is 14 residues. Germline-derived CDR1 and CDR2 are MDHEN and SYDVKM. The CDR3 is CATARDRASYGYTF. The CDR3 DNA reads as TGTGCCACCGCCCGGGACAGGGCTTCCTATGGCTACACCTTC.

The CDR3 DNA sequence: TGTGCCACCAGCAGAGACGATATAGCCCTCTCCTACAATGAGCAGTTCTTC. Translating it yields CATSRDDIALSYNEQFF. The gene calls are TRBV15 and TRBJ2-1, with D hard to call. Germline CDR1 LNHNV, CDR2 YYDKDF (reference sequence). The CDR3 sequence is 17 residues long. The germline V and J ends were trimmed by 0 bases and 0 bases, with 12 bases remaining between them.

The chain carries TRBV28 and TRBJ1-1; 7 bases match TRBD1. The junction had 5 bases not matched to a gene; V was cut back by 2 bases and J by 5 bases. This CDR3 is 14 amino acids long. Per germline, CDR1 MDHEN and CDR2 SYDVKM. The DNA of the CDR3 is TGTGCCAGCAGTTTACAGGGGGGGAGGACTGAAGCTTTCTTT. Protein: CASSLQGGRTEAFF. Supplemented by reference TRBV28 and TRBJ1-1, the full variable domain reads DVKVTQSSRYLVKRTGEKVFLECVQDMDHENMFWYRQDPGLGLRLIYFSYDVKMKEKGDIPEGYSVSREKKERFSLILESASTNQTSMYLCASSLQGGRTEAFFGQGTRLTVV.